A single sample gave rise to the 12 T cell receptor beta chains below, sequenced in a study of human T cells and chemical hapten exposure. One entry per CDR3 protein, called by TCRdb with MiXCR from the RACE reads. The data hold approximately 350,000 distinct CDR3 sequences, with approximately 6.3% observed a single time. The time point denotes: patch test 1, 2 weeks after DPC sensitization. Treatment meaning: therapeutic diphenylcyclopropenone sensitization with weekly scalp DPC. The sequences come from whole blood, collected in connection with sensitization to the hapten diphenylcyclopropenone (DPC). All receptors come from a woman aged 18-29 years with alopecia areata. Some clones in this sample may be carry-over from other donors' samples.

The chain uses TRBV6-5 and TRBJ1-1; 9 bases line up with TRBD1. After removal of 4 bases from V and 0 bases from J, the junction contained 9 bases not matched to a gene. This CDR3 comprises 17 residues. The germline V gene encodes CDR1 MNHEY and CDR2 SVGAGI. The CDR3: CASSSHRQGGMNTEAFF. The DNA of the CDR3 is TGTGCCAGCAGTTCGCACAGACAGGGGGGCATGAACACTGAAGCTTTCTTT.

A few counts support this clonotype. The rearrangement links TRBV6-1 to TRBJ1-1; perhaps TRBD1 as D (5 bases). The CDR3 length is 13 residues. The V and J ends lost 11 bases and 2 bases respectively, with 15 bases between them. Germline CDR1 MNHNS, CDR2 SASEGT. CDR3 region: CAGALTANTEAFF. The CDR3 coding sequence is TGTGCCGGTGCCTTGACAGCTAACACTGAAGCTTTCTTT.

CDR3 protein: CASSLAQTNEKLFF. The CDR3 bases are TGTGCCAGCAGCTTAGCACAGACAAATGAAAAACTGTTTTTT. V gene TRBV13 combines with J gene TRBJ1-4; no definite D call. The CDR3 has 14 amino acids. Germline CDR1 and CDR2: PRHDT and FYEKMQ (reference sequence). Trimming pared 1 base from V and 5 bases from J, leaving 8 bases between.

This clonotype has only a few counts. This rearrangement joins TRBV20-1 to TRBJ2-3; 13 nucleotides agree with TRBD2. Germline values: CDR1 DFQATT, CDR2 SNEGSKA (reference sequence). V was pared by 1 base and J by 5 bases, with 6 bases of the junction left unmatched. This CDR3 is 16 amino acids long. For the CDR3, the DNA is TGCAGTGCTAGAGCGGGACTAGCGGGGAGACTAGATACGCAGTATTTT. This encodes CSARAGLAGRLDTQYF.

As DNA, the CDR3 is TGTGCCAGCAGCTCCGGGCGACAGGGCGCTGAAGCTTTCTTT. It codes for CASSSGRQGAEAFF. The chain joins TRBV7-3 to TRBJ1-1; 7 bases agree with TRBD1. V dropped 4 bases and J dropped 6; count of bases not matched to a gene: 8. The CDR3 consists of 14 residues. CDR1 and CDR2 from the germline V gene are SGHTA and FQGTGA.

The chain uses TRBV27 and TRBJ2-3; tentative D call: TRBD2 (7 bases). Trimming shortened V by 6 bases and J by 4 bases, and 17 bases separated the two germline ends. The CDR3 has 15 residues. Germline V lookup: CDR1 MNHEY, CDR2 SMNVEV (reference sequence). CDR3 protein: CASSSLGAGADTQYF. Here the CDR3 DNA reads TGTGCCAGCAGCTCGTTGGGGGCGGGGGCAGATACGCAGTATTTT.

The chain joins TRBV4-3 to TRBJ2-3; D may correspond to TRBD1 or TRBD2 (5 bases each). CDR1 and CDR2 from the germline V gene are LGHNA and YSLEER. CDR3 size: 14 residues. Trimming cost V 0 bases and J 10 bases, with 14 bases left between them. The chain's CDR3 is CASSQESYLGAQYF. DNA of the CDR3: TGCGCCAGCAGCCAAGAATCCTACCTGGGGGCGCAGTATTTT.

This clonotype was found a few times. J is TRBJ2-1 and V is TRBV11-2; TRBD1 agrees at 7 bases. Trimming removed 6 bases from V and 0 bases from J; junction bases left unmatched: 11. Germline CDR1 reads SGHAT; CDR2 reads FQNNGV. The CDR3 has 17 residues. CDR3 amino acids: CASRPQKGASSYNEQFF. In DNA, the CDR3 is TGTGCCAGCAGGCCTCAGAAGGGGGCGAGCTCCTACAATGAGCAGTTCTTC.

The table lists this clonotype with a few counts. The chain has TRBV28 and TRBJ1-1; D gene ambiguous. Germline V lookup: CDR1 MDHEN, CDR2 SYDVKM. CDR3 length: 14 amino acids. V shed 5 bases and J shed 0 bases, with 10 bases lying between them. The CDR3 region has the DNA TGTGCCAGCAGTCTCCCCGGCATGAACACTGAAGCTTTCTTT. Protein sequence: CASSLPGMNTEAFF.

This clonotype has a count of ten or more. The chain combines TRBV7-8 with TRBJ2-1; weak D call: TRBD2 (6 bases). The V gene lost 5 bases and the J gene lost 0 bases, with 17 bases spanning the gap. CDR1 and CDR2 from the germline V gene are SGHVS and FQNEAQ. This CDR3 is 17 amino acids long. DNA of the CDR3: TGTGCCAGCAGCCCGGGACTTTCAGGATACTCCTACAATGAGCAGTTCTTC. Translating it yields CASSPGLSGYSYNEQFF.

This clonotype was seen more than once but under ten times. The gene calls are TRBV5-1 and TRBJ1-1; D perhaps matches TRBD1 (6 bases). V was cut by 0 bases and J by 5 bases, with 14 bases left in between. CDR3 length: 15 amino acids. Looked up from germline, CDR1 is SGHRS and CDR2 is YFSETQ. The CDR3 DNA follows: TGCGCCAGCAGCTTGGTTCGGGGGGCAAGGACTGAAGCTTTCTTT. It is translated as CASSLVRGARTEAFF.

The chain is built from TRBV4-3 and TRBJ2-2; the match to TRBD1 covers 10 bases. Germline values: CDR1 LGHNA, CDR2 YSLEER. The CDR3 is 18 residues long. The J segment lost 6 bases and the V segment lost 0 bases, leaving 10 bases of the junction unmatched. CDR3 sequence: CASSQDRAGTGVAGELFF. The CDR3 bases are TGCGCCAGCAGCCAAGATAGAGCCGGGACAGGGGTGGCCGGGGAGCTGTTTTTT.